Following are 19 T cell receptor beta chains from one sample sequenced in a study of cytomegalovirus exposure and HLA in healthy donors. In the PCR, 60 Vbeta and 13 Jbeta primers were used. Sequencing was performed with immunoSEQ multiplex PCR; in TCRdb, only in-frame clones are kept and a portion is missing. In the table there are 120,000 or so clones, 86% of which are singletons. Source material: PBMCs. Source of these receptors: a man aged 35-49 years in good health and CMV-seronegative.

The rearrangement links TRBV5-1 to TRBJ2-3; 10 bases line up with TRBD2. Germline lookup yields CDR1 SGHRS and CDR2 YFSETQ. This CDR3 comprises 14 residues. With V trimmed by 7 bases and J by 0 bases, 2 bases remained unmatched. CDR3 loop: CASLSGGSTDTQYF. In DNA, the CDR3 is TGCGCCAGCCTTAGCGGGGGGAGCACAGATACGCAGTATTTT.

The V call is TRBV6-5, the J call TRBJ1-5, with D unresolved. Germline V lookup: CDR1 MNHEY, CDR2 SVGAGI. With 5 bases removed from V and 0 bases from J, the gap between germline ends came to 5 bases. CDR3 length equals 13 residues. CDR3 in amino acids: CASSQNSNQPQHF. In DNA form, the CDR3 reads TGTGCCAGCAGTCAGAATAGCAATCAGCCCCAGCATTTT.

J is TRBJ1-2 and V is TRBV27, with D possibly being TRBD1 (5 bases). V was clipped by 3 bases and J by 7 bases, with 9 bases between them. Germline lookup yields CDR1 MNHEY and CDR2 SMNVEV (reference sequence). The CDR3 is 12 amino acids. The CDR3 sequence is CASSFVGGGYTF. CDR3 sequence (DNA): TGTGCCAGCAGTTTTGTGGGGGGTGGCTACACCTTC.

The V gene is TRBV6-5, the J gene TRBJ1-1; no clear D. V was clipped by 8 bases and J by 1 base, with 8 bases between them. The CDR3 is 12 amino acids. Germline V gene sequence: CDR1 MNHEY, CDR2 SVGAGI. The CDR3 DNA sequence: TGTGCCAGCGCGCGGGGGAACACTGAAGCTTTCTTT. Amino acid sequence: CASARGNTEAFF.

CDR3 DNA sequence: TGTGCCAGCAGCTTGGTTGCGGGGGGGGGTCGTGAGCAGTTCTTC. As protein: CASSLVAGGGREQFF. The chain employs TRBV5-6 and TRBJ2-1; the match to TRBD2 covers 9 bases. The germline gives CDR1 SGHDT, CDR2 YYEEEE. Trimming cost V 0 bases and J 9 bases; bases outside gene matches: 7. The CDR3 is made up of 15 amino acids.

J is TRBJ2-7 and V is TRBV9, with D maybe TRBD1 (5 bases). The CDR3 covers 14 residues. The V and J ends lost 0 bases and 0 bases respectively, with 7 bases between them. Germline V gene data show CDR1 as SGDLS and CDR2 as YYNGEE. The CDR3 is CASSVDRSSYEQYF. The CDR3 DNA reads as TGTGCCAGCAGCGTAGACAGGAGCTCCTACGAGCAGTACTTC.

The J gene is TRBJ2-7, the V gene TRBV5-1, with a tentative D call TRBD2 (5 bases). The CDR3 consists of 15 residues. The V end lost 4 bases, the J end lost 0 bases, and 14 bases lay between the germline ends. CDR1 is SGHRS and CDR2 is YFSETQ in the germline V gene. The CDR3 DNA is TGCGCCAGCAGCATCCGGTGGGGAGCCTCCTACGAGCAGTACTTC. It codes for CASSIRWGASYEQYF. The whole variable domain, remainder taken from reference TRBV5-1 and TRBJ2-7, is KAGVTQTPRYLIKTRGQQVTLSCSPISGHRSVSWYQQTPGQGLQFLFEYFSETQRNKGNFPGRFSGRQFSNSRSEMNVSTLELGDSALYLCASSIRWGASYEQYFGPGTRLTVT.

This clone showed up just once. The rearrangement uses TRBV4-3 and TRBJ2-1; D perhaps matches TRBD2 (5 bases). CDR1 and CDR2 (germline): LGHNA, YSLEER. V gave up 1 base and J gave up 4 bases, with 11 bases separating them. CDR3 length equals 15 residues. The CDR3 is CASSQASYGYNEQFF. CDR3 nucleotides: TGCGCCAGCAGCCAAGCTAGCTATGGGTACAATGAGCAGTTCTTC.

CDR3 DNA: TGTGCCAGCCTCCGGACAGGGGGTGCGTCACCCCTCCACTTT. Residues: CASLRTGGASPLHF. The chain recombines TRBV6-1 with TRBJ1-6, with TRBD1 matching over 10 bases. Germline trimming cut 8 bases from V and 10 bases from J; bases unmatched to any gene: 8. The CDR3 spans 14 residues. CDR1 and CDR2 (germline): MNHNS, SASEGT.

The chain couples TRBV5-4 to TRBJ1-1; 7 bases line up with TRBD1. The germline gives CDR1 SGHNT, CDR2 YYREEE (reference sequence). There are 14 residues in the CDR3. The junction had 4 bases not matched to a gene; V was cut back by 0 bases and J by 5 bases. CDR3 in DNA: TGTGCCAGCAGCTTGGAGGCAGGGGGAACTGAAGCTTTCTTT. It codes for CASSLEAGGTEAFF. The full variable domain, completed using reference TRBV5-4 and TRBJ1-1, is ETGVTQSPTHLIKTRGQQVTLRCSSQSGHNTVSWYQQALGQGPQFIFQYYREEENGRGNFPPRFSGLQFPNYSSELNVNALELDDSALYLCASSLEAGGTEAFFGQGTRLTVV.

This chain links TRBV9 with TRBJ1-2; 9 bases are a match to TRBD1. J lost 4 bases, V lost 0 bases, and 7 bases had no gene match. Germline CDR1 and CDR2: SGDLS and YYNGEE. This CDR3 spans 16 amino acids. The CDR3 DNA is TGTGCCAGCAGCGTAGATGTGAAGGACAGGGGCTATGGCTACACCTTC. It is translated as CASSVDVKDRGYGYTF.

The chain employs TRBV5-6 and TRBJ1-2; TRBD1 matches at 7 bases. This CDR3 comprises 14 residues. CDR1 SGHDT and CDR2 YYEEEE come from the germline V gene. V shed 2 bases and J 4 bases; nucleotides not matched to a gene: 5. As DNA, the CDR3 is TGTGCCAGCAGCTTCCGGGACAGACCCTATGGCTACACCTTC. This gives the protein CASSFRDRPYGYTF. The full variable domain, its missing parts supplied by reference TRBV5-6 and TRBJ1-2, is DAGVTQSPTHLIKTRGQQVTLRCSPKSGHDTVSWYQQALGQGPQFIFQYYEEEERQRGNFPDRFSGHQFPNYSSELNVNALLLGDSALYLCASSFRDRPYGYTFGSGTRLTVV.

A few counts support this clone. V gene TRBV2 combines with J gene TRBJ2-3, with unresolved D. V was clipped by 6 bases and J by 4 bases, with 5 bases between them. Germline V lookup: CDR1 SNHLY, CDR2 FYNNEI. This CDR3 contains 11 residues. The CDR3 DNA reads as TGTGCCAGCAGGAACTCAGATACGCAGTATTTT. It translates to CASRNSDTQYF.

The chain couples TRBV6-5 to TRBJ2-7, with a possible D match to TRBD2 (5 bases). This CDR3 has 13 residues. Germline V gene data show CDR1 as MNHEY and CDR2 as SVGAGI. With 10 bases removed from V and 5 bases from J, the gap between germline ends came to 18 bases. The CDR3 DNA sequence: TGTGCCACCAGCCGGGGAGTCCCCAACGAGCAGTACTTC. As protein: CATSRGVPNEQYF.

This clone was seen more than once but under ten times. This chain's CDR3 is CASRENTEAFF. CDR3 DNA: TGTGCCAGCCGGGAGAACACTGAAGCTTTCTTT. The chain is built from TRBV10-3 and TRBJ1-1; D is undetermined. Germline values: CDR1 ENHRY, CDR2 SYGVKD. V dropped 10 bases and J dropped 1 base, with 7 bases sitting between them. This CDR3 comprises 11 residues.

This chain links TRBV5-1 with TRBJ2-1, with 11 bases lining up with TRBD1. The CDR3 has 15 residues. Looked up from germline, CDR1 is SGHRS and CDR2 is YFSETQ. V was clipped by 4 bases and J by 8 bases; unmatched bases: 8. CDR3 DNA sequence: TGCGCCAGCAGCCCAGGACAGGGGGCTTACCATGAGCAGTTCTTC. Translated, it gives CASSPGQGAYHEQFF.

The chain recombines TRBV30 with TRBJ2-3, with 9 bases matching TRBD2. This CDR3 has 17 residues. Germline assignment: CDR1 GTSNPN and CDR2 SVGIG (reference sequence). V trimming: 3 bases; J trimming: 5 bases; junction bases outside the gene matches: 15. CDR3 DNA: TGTGCCTGGAGCGGATTACTGGGCGGGGGGGCCGGAGATACGCAGTATTTT. Protein product: CAWSGLLGGGAGDTQYF.

The chain joins TRBV7-9 to TRBJ2-3; TRBD2 agrees at 8 bases. This CDR3 has 15 amino acids. The germline CDR1 and CDR2 sequences are SEHNR and FQNEAQ (reference sequence). The J segment lost 2 bases and the V segment lost 5 bases, leaving 6 bases of the junction unmatched. CDR3 nucleotides: TGTGCCAGCAGCCAAAGCGGGGGAAACACAGATACGCAGTATTTT. It codes for CASSQSGGNTDTQYF.

The CDR3 sequence: CVAGRTGELFF. The CDR3 DNA is TGTGTAGCGGGGCGCACCGGGGAGCTGTTTTTT. J is TRBJ2-2 and V is TRBV30, with 8 bases matching TRBD2. The V gene's germline CDR1 is GTSNPN and CDR2 SVGIG (reference sequence). The CDR3 is made up of 11 amino acids. Variable domain in full (rest from reference TRBV30 and TRBJ2-2): SQTIHQWPATLVQPVGSPLSLECTVEGTSNPNLYWYRQAAGRGLQLLFYSVGIGQISSEVPQNLSASRPQDRQFILSSKKLLLSDSGFYLCVAGRTGELFFGEGSRLTVL.